The following is a T cell receptor beta chain sequence with its context. This record belongs to a study of T cells after yellow fever vaccination. Background on the study: In the case of low-cell-number fractions, SMART-Seq v4 Ultra Low Input was used for preparation.

Production of TCR cDNA was by 5'RACE template switching, which also added a universal primer site and UMIs. TCRdb reprocessed the 5' RACE reads via MiXCR and lists one record per CDR3 protein. The sample lists around 590,000 distinct CDR3 sequences, 9% to 15% seen once, with 15% in the top ten. The CDR3 has 17 amino acids. Germline values: CDR1 SGHVS, CDR2 FNYEAQ. J lost 2 bases, V lost 0 bases, and 8 bases had no gene match. The chain employs TRBV7-6 and TRBJ2-5; 8 bases match TRBD2. The source is a man younger than 40 who received the YFV17D yellow fever vaccine. The input for sequencing was PBMCs, taken on the day of the yellow fever booster vaccination. The CDR3, as DNA: TGTGCCAGCAGCTTAGCGCTAAGCGGGAGAGCACAAGAGACCCAGTACTTC. As protein: CASSLALSGRAQETQYF.